The table lists the clone carrying this T cell receptor beta chain with many counts. No antigen is known for it. As part of library construction, unique molecular identifiers were attached to individual cDNA molecules. TCRdb used MiXCR to reprocess the 5' RACE reads, holding one entry per CDR3 protein. Found here are fewer than 80,000 distinct CDR3 sequences, under 15% of them singletons; the top ten hold roughly 5%. This entry is derived from a study of early T cells in non-severe SARS-CoV-2 infection. Study-level background: The study sequenced bulk RNA from unsorted whole blood, with chains unpaired. General observations from the study: VDJdb matching, biased toward anti-spike CD8 responses, missed private and CD4 specificities.

The clonotype was recovered from an adult who was a healthcare worker with PCR-confirmed SARS-CoV-2 infection or an uninfected control (not recorded which). Sequencing used whole blood.

The CDR3 protein is CASSEDRVASPLHF. The CDR3 DNA reads as TGTGCCAGCAGCGAGGACAGGGTGGCTTCACCCCTCCACTTT. The rearrangement links TRBV7-9 to TRBJ1-6; the match to TRBD1 covers 8 bases. The CDR3 is 14 residues long. The germline CDR1 and CDR2 sequences are SEHNR and FQNEAQ (reference sequence). V was pared by 5 bases and J by 9 bases, with 6 bases of the junction left unmatched.